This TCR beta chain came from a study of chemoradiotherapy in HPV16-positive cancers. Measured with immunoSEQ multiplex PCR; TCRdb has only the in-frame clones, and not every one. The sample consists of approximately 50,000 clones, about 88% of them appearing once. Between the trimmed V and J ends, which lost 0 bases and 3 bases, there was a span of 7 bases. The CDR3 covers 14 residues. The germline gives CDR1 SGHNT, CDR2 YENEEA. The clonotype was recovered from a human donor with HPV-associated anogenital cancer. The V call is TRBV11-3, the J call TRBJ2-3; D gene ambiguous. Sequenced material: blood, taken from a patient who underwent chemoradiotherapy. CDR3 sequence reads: CASSLDLSTDTQYF. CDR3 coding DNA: TGTGCCAGCAGCTTAGATCTTAGTACAGATACGCAGTATTTT. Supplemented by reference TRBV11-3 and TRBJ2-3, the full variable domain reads EAGVVQSPRYKIIEKKQPVAFWCNPISGHNTLYWYLQNLGQGPELLIRYENEEAVDDSQLPKDRFSAERLKGVDSTLKIQPAELGDSAVYLCASSLDLSTDTQYFGPGTRLTVL.